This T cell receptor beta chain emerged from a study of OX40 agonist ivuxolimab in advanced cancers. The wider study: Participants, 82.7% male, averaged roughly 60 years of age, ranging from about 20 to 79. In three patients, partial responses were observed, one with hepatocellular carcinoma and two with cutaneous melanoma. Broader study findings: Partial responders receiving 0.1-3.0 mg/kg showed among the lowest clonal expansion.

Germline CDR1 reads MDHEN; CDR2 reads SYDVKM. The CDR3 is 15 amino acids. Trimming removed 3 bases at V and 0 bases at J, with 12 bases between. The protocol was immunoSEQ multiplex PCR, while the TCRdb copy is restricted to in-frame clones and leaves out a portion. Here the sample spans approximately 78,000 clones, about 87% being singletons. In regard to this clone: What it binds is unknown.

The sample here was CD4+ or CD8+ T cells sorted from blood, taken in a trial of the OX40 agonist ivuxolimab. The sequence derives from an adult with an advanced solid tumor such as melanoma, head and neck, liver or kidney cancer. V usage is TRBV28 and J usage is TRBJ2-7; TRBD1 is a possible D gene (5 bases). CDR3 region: CASSFPRDSSYEQYF. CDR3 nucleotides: TGTGCCAGCAGTTTCCCCCGTGACAGCTCCTACGAGCAGTACTTC.